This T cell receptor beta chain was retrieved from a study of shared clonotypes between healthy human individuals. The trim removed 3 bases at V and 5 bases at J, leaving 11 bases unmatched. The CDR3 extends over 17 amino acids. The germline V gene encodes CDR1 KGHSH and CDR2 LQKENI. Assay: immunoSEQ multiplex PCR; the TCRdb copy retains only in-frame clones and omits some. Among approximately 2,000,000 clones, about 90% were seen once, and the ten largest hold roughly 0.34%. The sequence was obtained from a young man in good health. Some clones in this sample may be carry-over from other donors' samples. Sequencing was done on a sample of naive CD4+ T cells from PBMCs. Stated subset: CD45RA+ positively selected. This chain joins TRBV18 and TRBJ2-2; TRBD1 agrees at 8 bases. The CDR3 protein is CASSPVRDRILTGELFF. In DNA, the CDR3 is TGTGCCAGCTCACCCGTCCGGGACAGGATTTTAACCGGGGAGCTGTTTTTT.